A selection of T cell receptor beta chains follows, all from one sample in a study of T cells expressing NK-cell markers. One entry per CDR3 protein, without DNA, is what TCRdb gives after re-calling the 5' RACE reads. The sample includes roughly 420,000 distinct CDR3 sequences. Input material: blood T cells: a sorted CD56 or NKG2C T cell subset, CD4+ or CD8+ T cells, or bulk PBMC T cells (not recorded which). Receptors were obtained from a woman aged 18 to 75 in good health. The CDR3 runs from the conserved cysteine through the conserved F or W.

TRBJ2-7 TRBV9 CASSVGAAGGHYEQYF
TRBJ1-1 TRBV7-9 CASSLDSSNTEAFF
TRBJ2-1 TRBV7-9 CASSPAGIYNEQFF
TRBJ1-2 TRBV12-3/TRBV12-4 CASSRGAGVPNYGYTF
TRBJ2-3 TRBV20-1 CSARDRTSGTDTQYF
TRBJ2-3 TRBV7-9 CASSLGARQGADTQYF
TRBJ2-1 TRBV24-1 CATSDFKGYEQFF
TRBJ2-7 TRBV27 CASRGLVPPYEQYF
TRBJ1-5 TRBV29-1 CSTPGTPNNQPQHF
TRBJ2-2 TRBV24-1 CATSDPARGPAGELFF
TRBJ2-7 TRBV6-5 CASSYSMSRFSYEQYF
TRBJ2-1 TRBV18 CASSPMVAGGYNEQFF
TRBJ2-3 TRBV20-1 CSARDRPGAQGTDTQYF
TRBJ2-3 TRBV20-1 CSAAGTALGADTQYF
TRBJ2-7 TRBV7-9 CASSRPTYEQYF
TRBJ2-4 TRBV5-4 CASSFGRIAKNIQYF
TRBJ2-1 TRBV4-3 CASSQDGTGGYNEQFF
TRBJ2-4 TRBV15 CATGQQGAGGIQYF
TRBJ1-5 TRBV27 CASSFTAALPNSNQPQHF
TRBJ2-7 TRBV7-9 CASSARPGTYEQYF
TRBJ1-2 TRBV5-1 CASKKRGDNYGYTF
TRBJ1-2 TRBV7-2 CASPISGTGPTNYGYTF
TRBJ2-7 TRBV5-1 CASSPRFETSGLVYEQYF
TRBJ2-3 TRBV12-3/TRBV12-4 CASNRDSRTDTQYF
TRBJ2-5 TRBV6-6 CASSWAGQETQYF
TRBJ2-3 TRBV29-1 CSVHYRGDTQYF
TRBJ2-2 TRBV11-1 CASSLSRGGGWGTGELFF
TRBJ2-1 TRBV11-2 CASSFKVVNEQFF